This TCR beta chain originates from a study of identical twins. TCRdb itself ran the 5' RACE reads through MiXCR, one entry per CDR3 protein. The sample consists of 400,000 to 550,000 distinct CDR3 sequences, approximately 15% of them appearing once. The J segment lost 6 bases and the V segment lost 4 bases, leaving 8 bases of the junction unmatched. This CDR3 is built from 16 residues. Germline lookup yields CDR1 SEHNR and CDR2 FQNEAQ (reference sequence). A further study also used this sample, focusing on yellow fever vaccine responses in identical twins.

Sequencing was carried out using CD4+ T cells sorted from blood. J is TRBJ1-4 and V is TRBV7-9, with 10 bases lining up with TRBD1. The receptor's source is a woman aged 18-30 years in good health. DNA for the CDR3: TGTGCCAGCAGCTCGGGACAGGGGACAAGGGATGAAAAACTGTTTTTT. Protein sequence: CASSSGQGTRDEKLFF.